The clone carrying this T cell receptor beta chain has only a few counts. Antigen unknown. The V end was cut by 4 bases, the J end by 1 base, with 15 bases between. CDR3 length: 16 amino acids. Per germline, CDR1 SGHNT and CDR2 YYREEE (reference sequence). Using its own MiXCR run on the reads, TCRdb lists one record per CDR3 protein. The sample has hundreds of thousands of distinct CDR3 sequences, about 30% seen once. The source of the sample is a study of T cell repertoires in cytomegalovirus infection. Study background: Researchers turned to recently identified HLA-C-restricted CMV epitopes as well as well-studied HLA-B-restricted ones. Shared public TCR beta signatures pointed to both CMV infection and a matching HLA type.

Study findings and constraints: Totalled public TCR beta family frequency picked out people who carried CMV plus the relevant HLA. The study found HLA-C-restricted CMV-specific TCR beta clonotypes dominating the ex vivo response.

This chain joins TRBV5-4 and TRBJ2-1; possible D gene TRBD2, 6 bases. Source: cultured PBMCs, taken from culture after CMV antigen stimulation. The receptor comes from a human donor in good health (CMV status not recorded). Some clones in this sample may be carry-over from other donors' samples. The CDR3 DNA reads as TGTGCCAGCAGCCCCACCCTAGCGATGTCCTACAATGAGCAGTTCTTC. Translation: CASSPTLAMSYNEQFF.